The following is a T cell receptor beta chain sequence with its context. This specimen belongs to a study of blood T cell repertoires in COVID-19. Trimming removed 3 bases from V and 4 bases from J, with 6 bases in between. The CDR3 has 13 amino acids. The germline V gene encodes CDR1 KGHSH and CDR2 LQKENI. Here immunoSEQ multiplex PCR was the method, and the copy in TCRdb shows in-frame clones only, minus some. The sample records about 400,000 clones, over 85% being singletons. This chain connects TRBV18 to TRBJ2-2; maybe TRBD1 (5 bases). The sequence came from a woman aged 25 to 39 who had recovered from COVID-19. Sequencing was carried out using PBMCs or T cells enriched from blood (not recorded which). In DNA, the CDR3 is TGTGCCAGCTCACCGACAGCCACCGGGGAGCTGTTTTTT. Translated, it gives CASSPTATGELFF.